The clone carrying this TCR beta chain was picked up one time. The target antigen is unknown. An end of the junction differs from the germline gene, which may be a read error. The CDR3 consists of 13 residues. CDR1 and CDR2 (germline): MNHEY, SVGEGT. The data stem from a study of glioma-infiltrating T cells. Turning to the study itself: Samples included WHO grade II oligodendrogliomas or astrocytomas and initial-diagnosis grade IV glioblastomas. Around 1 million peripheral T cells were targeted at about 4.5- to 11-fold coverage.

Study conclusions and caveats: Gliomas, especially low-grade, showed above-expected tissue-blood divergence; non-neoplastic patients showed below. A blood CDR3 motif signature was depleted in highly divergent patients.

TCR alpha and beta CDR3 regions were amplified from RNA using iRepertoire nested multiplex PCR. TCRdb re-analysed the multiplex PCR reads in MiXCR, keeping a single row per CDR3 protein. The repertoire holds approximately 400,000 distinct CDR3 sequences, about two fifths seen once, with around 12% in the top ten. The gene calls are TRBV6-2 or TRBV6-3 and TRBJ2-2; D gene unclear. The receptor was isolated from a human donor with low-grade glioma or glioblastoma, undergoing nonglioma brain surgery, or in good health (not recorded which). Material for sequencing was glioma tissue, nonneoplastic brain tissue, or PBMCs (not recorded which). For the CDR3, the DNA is TGTGCCATCAGTGAGCCCTTTACCGGGGAGCTGTTTTTT. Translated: CAISEPFTGELFF.